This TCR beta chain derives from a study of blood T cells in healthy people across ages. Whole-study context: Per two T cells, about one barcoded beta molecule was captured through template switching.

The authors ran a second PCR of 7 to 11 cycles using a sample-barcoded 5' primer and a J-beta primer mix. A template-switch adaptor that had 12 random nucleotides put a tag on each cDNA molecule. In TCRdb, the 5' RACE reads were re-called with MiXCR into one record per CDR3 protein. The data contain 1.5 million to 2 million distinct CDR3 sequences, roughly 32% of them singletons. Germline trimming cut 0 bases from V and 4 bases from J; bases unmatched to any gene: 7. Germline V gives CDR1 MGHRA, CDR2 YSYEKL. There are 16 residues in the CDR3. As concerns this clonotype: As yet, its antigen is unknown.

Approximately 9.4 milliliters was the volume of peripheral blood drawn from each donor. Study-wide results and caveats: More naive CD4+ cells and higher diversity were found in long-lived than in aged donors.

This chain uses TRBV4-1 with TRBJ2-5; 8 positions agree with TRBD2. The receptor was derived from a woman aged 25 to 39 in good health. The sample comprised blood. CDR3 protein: CASSQDGTSGLETQYF. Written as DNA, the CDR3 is TGCGCCAGCAGCCAAGATGGGACTAGTGGGTTAGAGACCCAGTACTTC.